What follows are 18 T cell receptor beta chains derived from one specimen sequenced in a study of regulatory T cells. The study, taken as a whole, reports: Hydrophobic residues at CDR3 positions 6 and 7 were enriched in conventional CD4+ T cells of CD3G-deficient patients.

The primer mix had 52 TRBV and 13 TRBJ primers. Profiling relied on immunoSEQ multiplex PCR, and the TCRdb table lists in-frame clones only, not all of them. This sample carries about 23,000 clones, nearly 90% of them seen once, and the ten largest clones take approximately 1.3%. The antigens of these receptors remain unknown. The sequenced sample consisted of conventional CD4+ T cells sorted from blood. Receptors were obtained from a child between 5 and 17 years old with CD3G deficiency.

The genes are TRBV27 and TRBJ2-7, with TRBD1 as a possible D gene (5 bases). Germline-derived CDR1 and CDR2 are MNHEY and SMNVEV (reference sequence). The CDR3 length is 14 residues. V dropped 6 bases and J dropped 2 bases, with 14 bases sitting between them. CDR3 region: CASSPRKGPYEQYF. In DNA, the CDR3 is TGTGCCAGCAGCCCTCGGAAGGGGCCCTACGAGCAGTACTTC.

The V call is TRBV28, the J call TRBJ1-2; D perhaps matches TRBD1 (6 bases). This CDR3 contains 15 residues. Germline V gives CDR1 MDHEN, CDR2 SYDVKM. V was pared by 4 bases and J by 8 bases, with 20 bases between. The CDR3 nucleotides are TGTGCCAGCAGTTCCCCGGTGGGGGGGGCGGGAGGCTACACCTTC. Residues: CASSSPVGGAGGYTF.

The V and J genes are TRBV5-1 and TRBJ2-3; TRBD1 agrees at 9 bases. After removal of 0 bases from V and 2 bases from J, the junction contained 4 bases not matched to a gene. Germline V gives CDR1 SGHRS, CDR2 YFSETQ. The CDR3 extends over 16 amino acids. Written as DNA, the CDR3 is TGCGCCAGCAGCTTGGAGGGACAGGGAGTCACAGATACGCAGTATTTT. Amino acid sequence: CASSLEGQGVTDTQYF.

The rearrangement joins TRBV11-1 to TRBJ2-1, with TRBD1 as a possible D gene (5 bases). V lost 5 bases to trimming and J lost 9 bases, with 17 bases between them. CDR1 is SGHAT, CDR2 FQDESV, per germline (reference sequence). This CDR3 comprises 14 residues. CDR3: CASSPSSRVGEQFF. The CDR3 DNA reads TGTGCCAGCAGCCCCTCCAGCAGGGTCGGTGAGCAGTTCTTC.

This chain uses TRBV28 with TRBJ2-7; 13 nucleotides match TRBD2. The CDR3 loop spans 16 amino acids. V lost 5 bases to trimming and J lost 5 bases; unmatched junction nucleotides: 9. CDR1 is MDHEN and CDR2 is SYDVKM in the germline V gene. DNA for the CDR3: TGTGCCAGCAGTATCCGGACTAGCGGGAGACTCCACGAGCAGTACTTC. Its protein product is CASSIRTSGRLHEQYF.

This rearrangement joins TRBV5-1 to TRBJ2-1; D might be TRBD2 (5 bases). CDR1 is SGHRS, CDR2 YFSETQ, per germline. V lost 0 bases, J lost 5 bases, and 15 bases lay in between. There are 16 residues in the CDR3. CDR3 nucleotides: TGCGCCAGCAGCTTGGGAGGGTCGTTTTCCCACAATGAGCAGTTCTTC. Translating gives CASSLGGSFSHNEQFF.

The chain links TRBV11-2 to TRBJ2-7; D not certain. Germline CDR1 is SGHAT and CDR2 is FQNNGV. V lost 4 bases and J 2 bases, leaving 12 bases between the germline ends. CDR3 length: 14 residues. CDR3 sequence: CASSSNPGAYEQYF. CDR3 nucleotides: TGTGCCAGCAGCTCCAACCCAGGAGCCTACGAGCAGTACTTC.

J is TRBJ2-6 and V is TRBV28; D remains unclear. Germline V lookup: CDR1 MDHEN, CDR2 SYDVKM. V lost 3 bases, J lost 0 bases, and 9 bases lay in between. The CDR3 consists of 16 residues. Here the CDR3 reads CASSFRRSSGANVLTF. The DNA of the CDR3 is TGTGCCAGCAGTTTTAGGCGCTCCTCTGGGGCCAACGTCCTGACTTTC.

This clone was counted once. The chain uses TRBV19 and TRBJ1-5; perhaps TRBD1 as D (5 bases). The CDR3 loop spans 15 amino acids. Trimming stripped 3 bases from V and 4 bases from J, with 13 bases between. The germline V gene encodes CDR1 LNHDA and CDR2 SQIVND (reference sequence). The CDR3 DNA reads TGTGCCAGTAGTATTTCGTTTAAGGGGAATCAGCCCCAGCATTTT. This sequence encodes CASSISFKGNQPQHF.

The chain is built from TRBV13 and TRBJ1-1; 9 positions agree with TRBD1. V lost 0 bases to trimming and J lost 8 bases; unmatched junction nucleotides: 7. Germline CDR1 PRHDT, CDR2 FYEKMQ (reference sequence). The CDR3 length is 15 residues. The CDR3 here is CASSLGPGQGKEAFF. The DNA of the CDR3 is TGTGCCAGCAGCTTAGGTCCGGGACAGGGTAAAGAAGCTTTCTTT.

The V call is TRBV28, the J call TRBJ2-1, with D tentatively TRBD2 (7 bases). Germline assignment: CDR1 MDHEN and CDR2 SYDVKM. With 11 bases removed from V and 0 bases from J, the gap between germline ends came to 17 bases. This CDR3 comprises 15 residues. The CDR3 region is CASRRGGFSYNEQFF. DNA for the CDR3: TGTGCCTCCCGCAGGGGAGGGTTCTCCTACAATGAGCAGTTCTTC.

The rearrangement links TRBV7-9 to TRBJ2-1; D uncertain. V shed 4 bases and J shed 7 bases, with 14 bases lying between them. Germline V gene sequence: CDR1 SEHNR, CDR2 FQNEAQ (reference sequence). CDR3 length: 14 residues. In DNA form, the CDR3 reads TGTGCCAGCAGCTCTTACTACGACTCAAATGAGCAGTTCTTC. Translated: CASSSYYDSNEQFF. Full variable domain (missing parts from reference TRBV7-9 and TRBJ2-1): DTGVSQNPRHKITKRGQNVTFRCDPISEHNRLYWYRQTLGQGPEFLTYFQNEAQLEKSRLLSDRFSAERPKGSFSTLEIQRTEQGDSAMYLCASSSYYDSNEQFFGPGTRLTVL.

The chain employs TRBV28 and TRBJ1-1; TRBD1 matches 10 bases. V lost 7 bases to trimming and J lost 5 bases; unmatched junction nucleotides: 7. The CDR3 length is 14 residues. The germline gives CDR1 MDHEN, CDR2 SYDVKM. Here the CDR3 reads CASTRTGGGTEAFF. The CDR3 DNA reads TGTGCCAGCACCCGGACAGGGGGAGGGACTGAAGCTTTCTTT.

The CDR3 nucleotides are TGTGCCATCAATCCCGACAGGGGAGGTGGCTACACCTTC. This gives the protein CAINPDRGGGYTF. The V and J genes are TRBV10-3 and TRBJ1-2; TRBD1 agrees at 8 bases. The CDR3 runs to 13 residues. V shed 7 bases and J 7 bases; nucleotides not matched to a gene: 8. Per the germline V gene, CDR1 is ENHRY and CDR2 is SYGVKD.

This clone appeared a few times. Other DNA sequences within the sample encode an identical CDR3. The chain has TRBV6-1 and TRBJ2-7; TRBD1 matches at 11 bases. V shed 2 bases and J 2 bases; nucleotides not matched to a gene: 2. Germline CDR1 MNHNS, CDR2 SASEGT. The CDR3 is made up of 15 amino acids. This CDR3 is CASSEPGQGAYEQYF. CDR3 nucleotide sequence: TGTGCCAGCAGTGAACCGGGACAGGGGGCCTACGAGCAGTACTTC.

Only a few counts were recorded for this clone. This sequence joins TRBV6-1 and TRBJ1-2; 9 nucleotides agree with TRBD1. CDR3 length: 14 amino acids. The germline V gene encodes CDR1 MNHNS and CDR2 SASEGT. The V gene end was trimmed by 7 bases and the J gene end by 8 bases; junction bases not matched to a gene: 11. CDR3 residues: CASIDPGTGRGYTF. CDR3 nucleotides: TGTGCCAGCATCGATCCCGGGACAGGGCGGGGCTACACCTTC.

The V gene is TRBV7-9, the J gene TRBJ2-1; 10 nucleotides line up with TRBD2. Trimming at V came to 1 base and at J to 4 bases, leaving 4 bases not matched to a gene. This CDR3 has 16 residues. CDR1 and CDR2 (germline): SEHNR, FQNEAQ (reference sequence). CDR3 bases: TGTGCCAGCAGCTTAGGGACTAGCGGACCATACAATGAGCAGTTCTTC. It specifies CASSLGTSGPYNEQFF. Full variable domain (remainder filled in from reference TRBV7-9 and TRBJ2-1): DTGVSQNPRHKITKRGQNVTFRCDPISEHNRLYWYRQTLGQGPEFLTYFQNEAQLEKSRLLSDRFSAERPKGSFSTLEIQRTEQGDSAMYLCASSLGTSGPYNEQFFGPGTRLTVL.

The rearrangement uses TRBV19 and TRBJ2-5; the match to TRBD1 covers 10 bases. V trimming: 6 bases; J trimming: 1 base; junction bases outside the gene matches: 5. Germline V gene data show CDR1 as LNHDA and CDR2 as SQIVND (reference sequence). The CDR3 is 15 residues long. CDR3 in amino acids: CASSRTGGIQETQYF. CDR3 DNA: TGTGCCAGTAGCCGGACAGGGGGAATCCAAGAGACCCAGTACTTC.